Below are 5 T cell receptor beta chains sequenced from a single sample in a study of blood T cell repertoires in COVID-19. Profiled with immunoSEQ multiplex PCR; TCRdb holds only in-frame clones, not every one. The sample shows approximately 230,000 clones, nearly 90% of them seen only once. The sequencing input was peripheral blood. These receptors all come from a man between 18 and 29 years old with active or convalescent COVID-19.

The chain combines TRBV15 with TRBJ1-2, with D possibly being TRBD1 (6 bases). Trimming took off 0 bases at V and 9 bases at J, with 14 bases between the two ends. CDR3 length: 14 amino acids. Germline V gives CDR1 LNHNV, CDR2 YYDKDF (reference sequence). The DNA for the CDR3 is TGTGCCACCAGCAGAGATCGGCAGGGGTTGAGCTACACCTTC. This gives the protein CATSRDRQGLSYTF.

This chain joins TRBV6-2 or TRBV6-3 and TRBJ2-1, with TRBD2 matching over 13 bases. Per the germline V gene, CDR1 is MNHEY and CDR2 is SVGEGT. The J segment lost 12 bases and the V segment lost 5 bases, leaving 7 bases of the junction unmatched. The CDR3 has 14 amino acids. The CDR3, as DNA: TGTGCCAGCAGTGTGACTAGCGGGGGGAGTCCGCAGTTCTTC. Translated, it gives CASSVTSGGSPQFF.

The rearrangement uses TRBV3-1 (or the pseudogene TRBV3-2) and TRBJ2-5, with 8 nucleotides matching TRBD1. With 2 bases clipped from V and 0 bases from J, the junction kept 5 bases outside the gene matches. The CDR3 consists of 16 residues. CDR1 and CDR2 (germline): LGHDT, YNNKEL (reference sequence). CDR3 in amino acids: CASSQRTGIHQETQYF. CDR3 bases: TGTGCCAGCAGCCAACGGACAGGGATACACCAAGAGACCCAGTACTTC.

This chain connects TRBV12-3 or TRBV12-4 to TRBJ1-6; D remains unclear. V shed 6 bases and J shed 8 bases, with 11 bases lying between them. CDR3 size: 13 residues. The DNA for the CDR3 is TGTGCCAGCAGGAACGAGCGGTATTCACCCCTCCACTTT. Protein: CASRNERYSPLHF.

The chain couples TRBV6-5 to TRBJ1-3; TRBD1 aligns across 7 bases. Germline values: CDR1 MNHEY, CDR2 SVGAGI. The CDR3 has 14 amino acids. V dropped 10 bases and J dropped 10; count of bases not matched to a gene: 16. The CDR3: CAISTGSVGSTIYF. Here the CDR3 DNA reads TGTGCCATCTCGACAGGGTCGGTGGGATCGACCATATATTTT.